This is a list of T cell receptor beta chains from one sample in a study of T cells after yellow fever vaccination. TCRdb passed the 5' RACE reads through MiXCR, listing each CDR3 protein once. The table shows just under 600,000 distinct CDR3 sequences, with roughly 14% occurring only once. The sequencing here drew on PBMCs, taken on the day of the yellow fever booster vaccination. These receptors were obtained from a man aged 25 to 45 who received the YFV17D yellow fever vaccine. Both conserved end residues are part of each CDR3. A D gene is named only where the DNA matches it firmly. Expanded clones are given a class, and other clones once, few, many or no size at all.

>.|TRBV19|.|TRBJ1-1
TGTGCCAGTAGTATTGTGGGGGAACCAATGAACACTGAAGCTTTCTTT
CASSIVGEPMNTEAFF
>TRBD2|TRBV11-2|.|TRBJ2-1
TGTGCCAGCAGGCCGGGACTAGCGGGAGGGAATGAGCAGTTCTTC
CASRPGLAGGNEQFF
>.|TRBV20-1|.|TRBJ1-6
TGCAGCGCTAGACCCCGGACCAGCTCCTATAATTCACCCCTCCACTTT
CSARPRTSSYNSPLHF
>TRBD2|TRBV7-2|.|TRBJ2-5
TGTGCCAGCAGCTCCCATGAGCGGGAGGAGGCCCAGTACTTC
CASSSHEREEAQYF
>.|TRBV28|few|TRBJ1-2
TGTGCCAGCAATCGGGAGGTCGGAAACTATGGCTACACCTTC
CASNREVGNYGYTF
>TRBD2|TRBV7-8|.|TRBJ2-3
TGTGCCAGCAGCAAACTAGCGGGAGTGGGAGTTCACACAGATACGCAGTATTTT
CASSKLAGVGVHTDTQYF
>TRBD2|TRBV20-1|few|TRBJ2-7
TGCAGTGCGGACATGGGGGGGAGTCACGAGCAGTACTTC
CSADMGGSHEQYF
>.|TRBV29-1|few|TRBJ2-5
TGCAGCGTTACCCTAGGAGAAGAGACCCAGTACTTC
CSVTLGEETQYF
>TRBD1|TRBV20-1|.|TRBJ1-2
TGCAGTGCTAGAGAGAAGACAGGGAGGCGTGGGGATGGCTACACCTTC
CSAREKTGRRGDGYTF
>.|TRBV6-5|.|TRBJ2-1
TGTGCCAGCAGCACTGGCGGATATGAGCAGTTCTTC
CASSTGGYEQFF
>.|TRBV20-1|.|TRBJ2-3
TGCAGTGGGGTCGCCACAGCTAGAGCTACGCAGTATTTT
CSGVATARATQYF
>.|TRBV5-1|.|TRBJ2-5
TGCGCCAGCAGCGTCATGTCCCAGGTGGCAGGGGAGACCCAGTACTTC
CASSVMSQVAGETQYF
>TRBD1|TRBV5-1|few|TRBJ2-2
TGCGCCAGCAGCTTGGACCCGGGACAGGGTGGCACCGGGGAGCTGTTTTTT
CASSLDPGQGGTGELFF
>.|TRBV5-1|many|TRBJ2-7
TGCGCCAGCAGTCGGGGTAGGGACTACGAGCAGTACTTC
CASSRGRDYEQYF
>TRBD1|TRBV20-1|many|TRBJ2-3
TGCAGTGCTCCTCTTGGGACAGGCACAGATACGCAGTATTTT
CSAPLGTGTDTQYF
>TRBD2|TRBV29-1|.|TRBJ2-3
TGCAGCGTTGAGGCGGGAGACGCCACAGATACGCAGTATTTT
CSVEAGDATDTQYF
>TRBD2|TRBV20-1|.|TRBJ2-1
TGCAGTGCTAGAGACCCGGGAGCTAGCGGGATCCCCACATACAATGAGCAGTTCTTC
CSARDPGASGIPTYNEQFF
>TRBD1|TRBV3-1|few|TRBJ1-6
TGTGCCAGCAGCCAATTGACAGGGATACTCCTCCACTTT
CASSQLTGILLHF
>.|TRBV5-1|.|TRBJ2-1
TGCGCCAGCAGCTCTAGGGAGTCGACGGCCTACAATGAGCAGTTCTTC
CASSSRESTAYNEQFF
>.|TRBV20-1|.|TRBJ1-1
TGCAGTGCTAGTTGGGGTGACACTGAAGCTTTCTTT
CSASWGDTEAFF
>.|TRBV7-2|.|TRBJ2-4
TGTGCCAGCAGCACCGGCTACGGGAACATTCAGTACTTC
CASSTGYGNIQYF
>.|TRBV19|few|TRBJ2-1
TGTGCCACTTCCTCCCTAGGCAACAATGAGCAGTTCTTC
CATSSLGNNEQFF
>.|TRBV7-9|few|TRBJ2-4
TGTGCCAGCAGCTCTACATCCACCAAAAACATTCAGTACTTC
CASSSTSTKNIQYF
>.|TRBV28|.|TRBJ2-7
TGTGCCAGCAGTCCGACGGGGTTAGGCTACGAGCAGTACTTC
CASSPTGLGYEQYF
>TRBD2|TRBV20-1|few|TRBJ2-7
TGCAGTGCTAGCCGGACTAGCGGGAGCGTCGAGCAGTACTTC
CSASRTSGSVEQYF
>TRBD2|TRBV19|.|TRBJ2-1
TGTGCCAGTAGTATTCGAGCGGGAGTCAGGAATGAGCAGTTCTTC
CASSIRAGVRNEQFF
>.|TRBV5-1|few|TRBJ1-1
TGCGCCAGCAGCTTGGAACCTCACACTGAAGCTTTCTTT
CASSLEPHTEAFF
>.|TRBV23-1|few|TRBJ2-3
TGCGCCAGCAGTAAAAACCTCGTGGGGGAGAAGAGGGCAGATACGCAGTATTTT
CASSKNLVGEKRADTQYF
>.|TRBV15|.|TRBJ2-3
TGTGCCACCAGCAGGCCGGGGCGAACAGATACGCAGTATTTT
CATSRPGRTDTQYF
>TRBD2|TRBV5-1|once|TRBJ2-7
TGCGCCAGCAGCTTGGGTGGTAGCGGGAGCATATACGAGCAGTACTTC
CASSLGGSGSIYEQYF
>TRBD2|TRBV4-3|few|TRBJ2-3
TGCGCCAGCAGCAGTCTAGCGGGAGAATGGGAGGATACGCAGTATTTT
CASSSLAGEWEDTQYF
>TRBD2|TRBV23-1|.|TRBJ2-1
TGCGCCAGCAGTCAAAAGAGCGGGAGATCTAGCAATGAGCAGTTCTTC
CASSQKSGRSSNEQFF
>TRBD1|TRBV12-3/TRBV12-4|.|TRBJ2-7
TGTGCCAGCAGCCAACAGGGGGCTCGGAGCGAGCAGTACTTC
CASSQQGARSEQYF
>TRBD2|TRBV4-3|few|TRBJ2-3
TGCGCCAGCAGCCAAGTTGGTCTAGCGGGAGAGTCAGATACGCAGTATTTT
CASSQVGLAGESDTQYF
>.|TRBV20-1|few|TRBJ1-2
TGCAGTGCTAGCCCCTCGGGGACCTATGGCTACACCTTC
CSASPSGTYGYTF
>TRBD2|TRBV7-9|few|TRBJ2-1
TGTGCCAGCAGCAACGGACTAGCGGGAGGCTCCTACAATGAGCAGTTCTTC
CASSNGLAGGSYNEQFF
>.|TRBV29-1|few|TRBJ2-7
TGCAGCGTCCAACTAGTCTACGAGCAGTACTTC
CSVQLVYEQYF
>.|TRBV6-2/TRBV6-3|few|TRBJ1-6
TGTGCCAGCAGTCAGGGACGATCGAGCTCCTATAATTCACCCCTCCACTTT
CASSQGRSSSYNSPLHF
>TRBD1|TRBV28|few|TRBJ2-7
TGTGCCACCCGACAGGGGGTGTACGAGCAGTACTTC
CATRQGVYEQYF
>TRBD2|TRBV5-1|few|TRBJ2-5
TGCGCCAGCAGCTCAACGGGACTAGCGACAAACAAAGAGACCCAGTACTTC
CASSSTGLATNKETQYF
>.|TRBV20-1|.|TRBJ2-7
TGCATTGCTAGAGTCGAGCGGGTATCCTACGAGCAGTACTTC
CIARVERVSYEQYF
>.|TRBV6-6|few|TRBJ2-7
TGTGCCAGCAGTTCCCACTGGGCCTACGAGCAGTACTTC
CASSSHWAYEQYF
>.|TRBV20-1|.|TRBJ2-7
TGCAGTACCCCCCGGCAGGGGAGGGTCTACGAGCAGTACTTC
CSTPRQGRVYEQYF
>.|TRBV7-8|.|TRBJ2-5
TGTGCCAGCAGCTCTCAGGCGGCGGAAGAGACCCAGTACTTC
CASSSQAAEETQYF
>TRBD2|TRBV5-1|.|TRBJ2-7
TGCGCCAGCAGTTCCGGACTAGCGGGAGAGGGTGAGCAGTACTTC
CASSSGLAGEGEQYF
>TRBD2|TRBV6-5|few|TRBJ2-1
TGTGCCAGCAGTTACTCCGGACTAGCGGGAGTCGTGACCGATGAGCAGTTCTTC
CASSYSGLAGVVTDEQFF